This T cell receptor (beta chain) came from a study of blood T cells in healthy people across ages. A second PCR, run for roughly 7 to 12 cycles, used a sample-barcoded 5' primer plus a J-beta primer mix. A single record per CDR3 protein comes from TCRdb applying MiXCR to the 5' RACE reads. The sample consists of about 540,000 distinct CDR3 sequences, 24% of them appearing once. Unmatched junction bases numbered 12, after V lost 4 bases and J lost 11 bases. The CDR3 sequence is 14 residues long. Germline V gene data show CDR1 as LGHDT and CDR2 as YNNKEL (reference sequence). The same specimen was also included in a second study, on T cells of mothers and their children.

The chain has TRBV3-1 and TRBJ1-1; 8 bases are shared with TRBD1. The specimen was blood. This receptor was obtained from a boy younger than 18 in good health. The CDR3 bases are TGTGCCAGCAGCCCGAGCGCGCAGGGGGCCGGCGCTTTCTTT. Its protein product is CASSPSAQGAGAFF.